This TCR beta chain was identified during a study of neoadjuvant anti-PD-1 for oral cavity cancer. Study results and limitations: TCR analyses covered only a few patients per response group. Higher pretreatment blood Treg/Th17 ratios correlated with higher pretreatment blood and lower post-treatment tumor TCRbeta clonality.

This clone was counted a few times. The antigen remains unidentified. TCRdb's table, derived via immunoSEQ multiplex PCR, lists solely in-frame clones and lacks some. Counted here are over 80,000 clones, about 84% occurring once; the ten biggest clones make up roughly 3%. This specimen consisted of PBMCs, obtained before nivolumab (anti-PD-1) treatment. This clonotype was obtained from a person aged 35 to 85 with oral cavity squamous cell carcinoma.

CDR3 protein: CASSLGTVNQPQHF. CDR3 coding DNA: TGCGCCAGCAGCTTGGGGACAGTCAATCAGCCCCAGCATTTT. The chain is built from TRBV5-1 and TRBJ1-5; tentative D call: TRBD1 (6 bases). CDR3 length: 14 residues. V lost 0 bases to trimming and J lost 3 bases, with 7 bases between them. Germline loops: CDR1 SGHRS, CDR2 YFSETQ.